Listed here are 18 T cell receptor beta chains from one sample, sequenced in a study of cytomegalovirus exposure and HLA in healthy donors. A multiplex PCR was run with 60 Vbeta primers and 13 Jbeta primers. Clones were read by immunoSEQ multiplex PCR, and TCRdb kept only the in-frame ones, dropping some. Among about 160,000 clones listed, around three quarters were seen once. The sequencing sample was made of PBMCs. These receptors were obtained from a woman aged 40 to 50 in good health and CMV-seronegative.

The chain combines TRBV28 with TRBJ1-3; 8 positions match TRBD1. This CDR3 region has 14 residues. Trimming removed 5 bases from V and 4 bases from J; junction bases left unmatched: 4. Looked up from germline, CDR1 is MDHEN and CDR2 is SYDVKM. CDR3 sequence (DNA): TGTGCCAGCAGTGAGGGACAGGTCGGAAACACCATATATTTT. Translating it yields CASSEGQVGNTIYF.

This chain uses TRBV9 with TRBJ2-3; 11 nucleotides line up with TRBD2. Germline trimming cut 4 bases from V and 4 bases from J; bases unmatched to any gene: 11. Germline values: CDR1 SGDLS, CDR2 YYNGEE. The CDR3 has 17 amino acids. This CDR3 reads CASSPITGLAAADTQYF. CDR3 nucleotide sequence: TGTGCCAGCAGCCCCATTACGGGACTAGCGGCAGCAGATACGCAGTATTTT.

The chain uses TRBV5-4 and TRBJ2-7; the match to TRBD1 covers 7 bases. This CDR3 spans 12 amino acids. Germline V gene data show CDR1 as SGHNT and CDR2 as YYREEE (reference sequence). V shed 4 bases and J 4 bases; nucleotides not matched to a gene: 2. The CDR3 sequence: CASSMDRYEQYF. DNA for the CDR3: TGTGCCAGCAGCATGGACAGGTACGAGCAGTACTTC.

This chain uses TRBV7-2 with TRBJ2-1, with D hard to call. V shed 3 bases and J shed 4 bases, with 19 bases lying between them. The CDR3 covers 17 residues. From germline, CDR1 is SGHTA and CDR2 FQGNSA. In nucleotides, the CDR3 is TGTGCCAGCAGCTTGAGGATTGACGACCTCTTTTACAATGAGCAGTTCTTC. Encoded protein: CASSLRIDDLFYNEQFF.

The chain has TRBV19 and TRBJ2-5, with 7 bases fitting TRBD2. V gave up 6 bases and J gave up 4 bases; unmatched junction bases: 2. Germline V gene sequence: CDR1 LNHDA, CDR2 SQIVND (reference sequence). CDR3 size: 12 residues. This CDR3 is CASSWGGETQYF. The CDR3 bases are TGTGCCAGTAGCTGGGGGGGAGAGACCCAGTACTTC. The variable domain in full, with the rest retrieved from reference TRBV19 and TRBJ2-5, is DGGITQSPKYLFRKEGQNVTLSCEQNLNHDAMYWYRQDPGQGLRLIYYSQIVNDFQKGDIAEGYSVSREKKESFPLTVTSAQKNPTAFYLCASSWGGETQYFGPGTRLLVL.

J is TRBJ2-1 and V is TRBV7-9; 13 nucleotides match TRBD2. The CDR3 is 18 residues long. Germline V lookup: CDR1 SEHNR, CDR2 FQNEAQ (reference sequence). V was clipped by 3 bases and J by 1 base; unmatched bases: 6. The DNA of the CDR3 is TGTGCCAGCAGCTTCCTCCGGACTAGCGGGAGATCCTACAATGAGCAGTTCTTC. This sequence encodes CASSFLRTSGRSYNEQFF.

This clone showed up just once. The chain is built from TRBV28 and TRBJ1-4, with D maybe TRBD1 (5 bases). Germline CDR1 MDHEN, CDR2 SYDVKM. There are 14 residues in the CDR3. Trimming removed 2 bases at V and 8 bases at J, with 12 bases between. CDR3 protein: CASSLKGAQEKLFF. The CDR3 DNA sequence: TGTGCCAGCAGTTTAAAAGGGGCGCAGGAAAAACTGTTTTTT.

A single count supports this clone. The chain joins TRBV6-5 to TRBJ2-1, with unresolved D. CDR1 and CDR2 from the germline V gene are MNHEY and SVGAGI. Trimming pared 6 bases from V and 4 bases from J, leaving 4 bases between. There are 11 residues in the CDR3. CDR3 bases: TGTGCCAGCAGGCAGTACAATGAGCAGTTCTTC. Its translation is CASRQYNEQFF.

CDR3 in amino acids: CASSQTSETYEQFF. The CDR3 DNA reads TGCGCCAGCAGCCAAACTAGCGAGACCTATGAGCAGTTCTTC. The chain carries TRBV5-1 and TRBJ2-1; TRBD2 agrees at 7 bases. Germline V lookup: CDR1 SGHRS, CDR2 YFSETQ. This CDR3 is built from 14 residues. V was pared by 4 bases and J by 8 bases, with 9 bases of the junction left unmatched.

The DNA of the CDR3 is TGTGCCAGCAGCCAAGAGGCGGGAGTTAATGAGCAGTTCTTC. Its translation is CASSQEAGVNEQFF. The rearrangement uses TRBV4-2 and TRBJ2-1; TRBD2 agrees at 7 bases. The germline V gene has CDR1 LGHNA and CDR2 YNFKEQ. V was pared by 0 bases and J by 7 bases, with 3 bases of the junction left unmatched. The CDR3 runs 14 residues.

The V and J genes are TRBV29-1 and TRBJ2-7, with D perhaps matching TRBD2 (5 bases). CDR1 is SQVTM, CDR2 ANQGSEA, per germline. The V gene lost 4 bases and the J gene lost 4 bases, with 8 bases spanning the gap. This CDR3 spans 11 amino acids. The CDR3 reads CSVAGKYEQYF. For the CDR3, the DNA is TGCAGCGTTGCGGGGAAATACGAGCAGTACTTC.

The gene calls are TRBV27 and TRBJ2-6; no reliable D call. This CDR3 comprises 15 residues. Germline values: CDR1 MNHEY, CDR2 SMNVEV (reference sequence). The V gene lost 4 bases and the J gene lost 0 bases, with 7 bases spanning the gap. The CDR3, as DNA: TGTGCCAGCAGTTCCCAGAACTCTGGGGCCAACGTCCTGACTTTC. This codes for CASSSQNSGANVLTF.

This clone was detected only once. The V and J genes are TRBV6-6 and TRBJ1-1; possible D gene TRBD1, 5 bases. Trimming cost V 2 bases and J 2 bases, with 12 bases left between them. The V gene's germline CDR1 is MNHNY and CDR2 SVGAGI (reference sequence). The CDR3 loop spans 15 amino acids. CDR3 sequence: CASSYVGEANTEAFF. DNA of the CDR3: TGTGCCAGCAGTTACGTGGGGGAGGCTAACACTGAAGCTTTCTTT.

This chain connects TRBV7-3 to TRBJ2-5, with 10 bases aligning to TRBD1. The germline CDR1 and CDR2 sequences are SGHTA and FQGTGA. This CDR3 has 16 residues. V was clipped by 4 bases and J by 5 bases; unmatched bases: 10. The CDR3 sequence is CASSSPDRGSVETQYF. The CDR3 DNA reads as TGTGCCAGCAGCTCACCGGACAGGGGGTCGGTGGAGACCCAGTACTTC. The complete variable domain, with remaining parts taken from reference TRBV7-3 and TRBJ2-5, reads GAGVSQTPSNKVTEKGKYVELRCDPISGHTALYWYRQSLGQGPEFLIYFQGTGAADDSGLPNDRFFAVRPEGSVSTLKIQRTERGDSAVYLCASSSPDRGSVETQYFGPGTRLLVL.

V is TRBV7-8 and J is TRBJ2-3; TRBD2 matches at 8 bases. J was trimmed by 4 bases and V by 5 bases; bases with no gene match: 8. This CDR3 comprises 15 residues. Germline assignment: CDR1 SGHVS and CDR2 FQNEAQ. The CDR3 here is CASSLWTSRSDTQYF. The CDR3 DNA sequence: TGTGCCAGCAGCCTATGGACTAGCCGCTCAGATACGCAGTATTTT.

The count of this clone is one. J is TRBJ1-5 and V is TRBV2, with a tentative D call TRBD1 (5 bases). V dropped 3 bases and J dropped 3 bases, with 9 bases sitting between them. Germline assignment: CDR1 SNHLY and CDR2 FYNNEI. The CDR3 is made up of 14 amino acids. CDR3 sequence reads: CASSDRGINQPQHF. CDR3 sequence (DNA): TGTGCCAGCAGTGATCGGGGGATCAATCAGCCCCAGCATTTT.

The rearrangement links TRBV28 to TRBJ1-5; possible D gene TRBD1, 6 bases. The CDR3 extends over 16 amino acids. Trimming took 8 bases from V and 7 from J, leaving 24 bases between them. The germline CDR1 and CDR2 sequences are MDHEN and SYDVKM. CDR3 loop: CASGRSHAGAGQPQHF. The CDR3 coding sequence is TGTGCCAGCGGCCGGAGCCACGCGGGGGCTGGGCAGCCCCAGCATTTT.

The genes are TRBV2 and TRBJ1-5; D perhaps matches TRBD1 (6 bases). This CDR3 spans 13 amino acids. Germline CDR1 reads SNHLY; CDR2 reads FYNNEI. Trimming left V 10 bases short and J 6 bases short, with 16 bases between. The CDR3 region is CAIQTGGGQPQHF. CDR3 sequence (DNA): TGTGCCATACAGACAGGCGGCGGTCAGCCCCAGCATTTT.